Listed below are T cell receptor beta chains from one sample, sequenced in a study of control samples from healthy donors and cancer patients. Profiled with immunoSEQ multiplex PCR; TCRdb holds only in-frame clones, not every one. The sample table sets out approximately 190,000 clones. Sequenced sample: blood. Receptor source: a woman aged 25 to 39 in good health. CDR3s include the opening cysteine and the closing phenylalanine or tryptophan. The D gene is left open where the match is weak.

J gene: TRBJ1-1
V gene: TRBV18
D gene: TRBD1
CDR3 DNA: TGTGCCAGCTCACTAGGGACAGGGATAACCTACACTGAAGCTTTCTTT
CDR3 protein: CASSLGTGITYTEAFF

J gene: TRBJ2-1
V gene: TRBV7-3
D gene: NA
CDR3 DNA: TGTGCCAGCAGCTTCTACAGGGGGGGCTCCTACAATGAGCAGTTCTTC
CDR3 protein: CASSFYRGGSYNEQFF

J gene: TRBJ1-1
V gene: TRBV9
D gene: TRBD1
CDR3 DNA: TGTGCCAGCAGGATGACAGGGACAAACACTGAAGCTTTCTTT
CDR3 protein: CASRMTGTNTEAFF

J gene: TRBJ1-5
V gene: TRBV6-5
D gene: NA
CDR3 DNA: TGTGCCACCCACTTTTTCTCCGACGGTGGTCAGCCCCAGCATTTT
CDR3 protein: CATHFFSDGGQPQHF

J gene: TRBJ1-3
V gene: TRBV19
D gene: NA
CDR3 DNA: TGTGCCAGTAGTATTGGCCAGGTGACTTCGAGCTCCTCTATCTCTGGAAACACCATATATTTT
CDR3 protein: CASSIGQVTSSSSISGNTIYF

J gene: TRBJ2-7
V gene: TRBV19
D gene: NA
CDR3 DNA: TGTGCCAGTAGTATCTCATTGGCCTACGAGCAGTACTTC
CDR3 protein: CASSISLAYEQYF

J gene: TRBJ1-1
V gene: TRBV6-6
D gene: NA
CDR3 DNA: TGTGCCAGCAGTTACCCAAGAGGGGGGGTCGAAGCTTTCTTT
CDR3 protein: CASSYPRGGVEAFF

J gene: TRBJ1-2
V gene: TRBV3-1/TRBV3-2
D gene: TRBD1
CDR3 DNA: TGTGCCAGCAGCCCCGACAGGGGGCGCTATGGCTACACCTTC
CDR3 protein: CASSPDRGRYGYTF

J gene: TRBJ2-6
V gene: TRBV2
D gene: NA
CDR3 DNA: TGTGCCAGCTGCCTTCAGAGCTCTGGGGCCAACGTCCTGACTTTC
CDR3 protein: CASCLQSSGANVLTF

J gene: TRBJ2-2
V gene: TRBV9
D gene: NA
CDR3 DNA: TGTGCCAGCAGCCGGGGGACGACTACCAACACCGGGGAGCTGTTTTTT
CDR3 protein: CASSRGTTTNTGELFF

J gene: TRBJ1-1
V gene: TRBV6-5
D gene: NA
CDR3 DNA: TGTGCCAGCAGTAAAACTCATGCGAACACTGAAGCTTTCTTT
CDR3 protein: CASSKTHANTEAFF

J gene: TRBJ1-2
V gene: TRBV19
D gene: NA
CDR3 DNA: TGTGCCAGTAGTATAGGTATGGAGGTCCTCTCTAACTATGGCTACACCTTC
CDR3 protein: CASSIGMEVLSNYGYTF

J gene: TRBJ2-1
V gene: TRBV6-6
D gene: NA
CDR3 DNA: TGTGCCAGCGGCCGGGACGGCTACAATGAGCAGTTCTTC
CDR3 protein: CASGRDGYNEQFF

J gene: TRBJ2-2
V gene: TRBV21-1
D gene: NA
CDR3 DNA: TGTGCCAGCAGCAAAGAGGCGGAAGCGGGGGGGACCACGAACACCGGGGAGCTGTTTTTT
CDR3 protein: CASSKEAEAGGTTNTGELFF

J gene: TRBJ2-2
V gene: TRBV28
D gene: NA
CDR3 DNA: TGTGCCAGCAGTTTCTCTTTGGCCCGTATGAACACCGGGGAGCTGTTTTTT
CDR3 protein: CASSFSLARMNTGELFF

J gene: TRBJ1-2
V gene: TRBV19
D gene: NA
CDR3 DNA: TGTGCCAGTTCACCCACGCCAGAAATCGCTCTTTTCTACACCTTC
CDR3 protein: CASSPTPEIALFYTF

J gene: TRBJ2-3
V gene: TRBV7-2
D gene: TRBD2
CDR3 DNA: TGTGCCAGCAGCTTAGGCGGGGGGGTCGGAGATACGCAGTATTTT
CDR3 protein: CASSLGGGVGDTQYF

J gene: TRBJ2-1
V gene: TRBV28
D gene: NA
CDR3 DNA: TGTGCCAGCAGTTTTGCGGTTAATGAGCAGTTCTTC
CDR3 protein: CASSFAVNEQFF

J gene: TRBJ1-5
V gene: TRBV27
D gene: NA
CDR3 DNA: TGTGCCAGCAGTTCCGACGGGGGCTTGCGTGGCAATCAGCCCCAGCATTTT
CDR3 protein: CASSSDGGLRGNQPQHF

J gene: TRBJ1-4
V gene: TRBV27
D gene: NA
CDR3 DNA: TGTGCCAGCAGTTTATCAGGAGGGGAAGGAGTAAAACTGTTTTTT
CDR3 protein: CASSLSGGEGVKLFF

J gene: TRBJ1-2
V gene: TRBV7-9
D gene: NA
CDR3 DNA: TGTGCCAGCAGCCTGGGACAATGGCACTATGGCTACACCTTC
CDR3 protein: CASSLGQWHYGYTF

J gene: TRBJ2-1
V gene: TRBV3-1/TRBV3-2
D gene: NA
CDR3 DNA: TGTGCCAGCAGCCCCCGTACCAAACAGGGGGGGCGAAATGAGCAGTTCTTC
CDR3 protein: CASSPRTKQGGRNEQFF

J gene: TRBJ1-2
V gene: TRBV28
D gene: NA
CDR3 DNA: TGTGCCAGCACCCTAGCCGGTCTCGGACGGAAGGACAACTATGGCTACACCTTC
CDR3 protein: CASTLAGLGRKDNYGYTF

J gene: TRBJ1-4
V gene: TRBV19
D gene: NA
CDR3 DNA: TGTGCCAGTAGTGTGAATGAAAAACTGTTTTTT
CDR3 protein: CASSVNEKLFF

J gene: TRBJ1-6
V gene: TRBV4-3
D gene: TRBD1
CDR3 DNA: TGCGCCAGCAGCCAAGGGAACAGGGGAGGGACCCTCCACTTT
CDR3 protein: CASSQGNRGGTLHF

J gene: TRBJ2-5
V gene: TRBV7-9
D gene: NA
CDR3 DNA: TGTGCCAGCAGCTCACGCCTGATCAGGGGGGGAGAGACCCAGTACTTC
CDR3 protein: CASSSRLIRGGETQYF

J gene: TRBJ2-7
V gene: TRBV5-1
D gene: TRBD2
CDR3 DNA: TGCGCCAGCAGCCGATCTAGCGGGGGGCCTTCCTACGAGCAGTACTTC
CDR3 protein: CASSRSSGGPSYEQYF

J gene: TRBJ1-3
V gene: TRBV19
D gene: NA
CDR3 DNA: TGTGCCAGTAGTATAGGAGAGACGGGAGACACCATATATTTT
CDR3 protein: CASSIGETGDTIYF

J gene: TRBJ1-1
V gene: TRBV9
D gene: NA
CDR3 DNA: TGTGCCAGCAGCGTAGGTGAGAGACTTGAGTCTGAAGCTTTCTTT
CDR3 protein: CASSVGERLESEAFF

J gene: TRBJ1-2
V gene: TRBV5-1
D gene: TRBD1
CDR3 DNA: TGCGCCAGCAGCTTGACAGGGGGTGGCTACACCTTC
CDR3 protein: CASSLTGGGYTF

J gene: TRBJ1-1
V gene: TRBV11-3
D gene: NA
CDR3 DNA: TGTGCCAGCAGCTTAGATCGGGCAGGCCTTACGGATAAGGGAGCTTTCTTT
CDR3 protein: CASSLDRAGLTDKGAFF

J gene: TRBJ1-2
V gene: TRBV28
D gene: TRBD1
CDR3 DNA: TGTGCCAGCATCGTCGACAGGGATATTGGCTACACCTTC
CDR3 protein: CASIVDRDIGYTF

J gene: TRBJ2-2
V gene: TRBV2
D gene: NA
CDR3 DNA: TGTGCCAGCAGTGAAAGGGGGAACTTAAACACCGGGGAGCTGTTTTTT
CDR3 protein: CASSERGNLNTGELFF

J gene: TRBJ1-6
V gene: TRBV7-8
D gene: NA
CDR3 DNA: TGTGCCAGCAGCTTAGTTCACCAGGGGTATAATTCACCCCTCCACTTT
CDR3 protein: CASSLVHQGYNSPLHF

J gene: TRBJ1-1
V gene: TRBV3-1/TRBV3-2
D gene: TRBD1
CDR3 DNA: TGTGCCAGCAGTCTCGACAGGGTGAACACTGAAGCTTTCTTT
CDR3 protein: CASSLDRVNTEAFF

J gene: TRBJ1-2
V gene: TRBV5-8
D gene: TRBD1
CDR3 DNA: TGTGCCAGCAGCTTGGCAGGGGGTGGCTACACCTTC
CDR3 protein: CASSLAGGGYTF

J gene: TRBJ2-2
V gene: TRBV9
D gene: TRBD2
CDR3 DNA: TGTGCCAGCAGCGCACCAATAGCGGGGGGAACCGGGGAGCTGTTTTTT
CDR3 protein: CASSAPIAGGTGELFF

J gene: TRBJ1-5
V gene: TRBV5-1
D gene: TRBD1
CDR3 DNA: TGCGCCAGCAGCTTGACAGGGGGCGAAAATCAGCCCCAGCATTTT
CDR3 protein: CASSLTGGENQPQHF

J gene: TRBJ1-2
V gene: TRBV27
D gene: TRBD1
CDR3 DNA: TGTGCCAGCAGTCCGGGACAGACGAACTATGGCTACACCTTC
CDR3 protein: CASSPGQTNYGYTF

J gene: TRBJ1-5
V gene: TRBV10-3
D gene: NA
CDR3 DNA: TGTGCCATCAGCAGCTCGGCAGATCAGCCCCAGCATTTT
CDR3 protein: CAISSSADQPQHF

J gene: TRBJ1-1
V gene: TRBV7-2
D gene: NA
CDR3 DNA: TGTGCCAGCAGCTTAGGATGGGGGTCTGAAGCTTTCTTT
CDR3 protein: CASSLGWGSEAFF

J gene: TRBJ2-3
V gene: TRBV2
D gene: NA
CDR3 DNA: TGTGCCAGTGCCGGGACGAGCACAGATACGCAGTATTTT
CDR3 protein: CASAGTSTDTQYF

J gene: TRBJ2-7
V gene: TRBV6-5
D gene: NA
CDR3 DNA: TGTGCCAGCAGCCCATCTCTCTCCTACGAGCAGTACTTC
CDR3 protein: CASSPSLSYEQYF

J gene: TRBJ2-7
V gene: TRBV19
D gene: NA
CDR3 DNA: TGTGCCAGTAGCCAGGGACTCCCCGACGGGCAGTACTTC
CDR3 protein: CASSQGLPDGQYF

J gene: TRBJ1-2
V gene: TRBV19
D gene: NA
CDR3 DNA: TGTGCCAGTAGTATCCCAGGGACCTATGGCTACACCTTC
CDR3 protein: CASSIPGTYGYTF

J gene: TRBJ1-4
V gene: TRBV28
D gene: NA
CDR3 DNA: TGTGCCAGCAGTCGGCTACGTGAAAAACTGTTTTTT
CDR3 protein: CASSRLREKLFF

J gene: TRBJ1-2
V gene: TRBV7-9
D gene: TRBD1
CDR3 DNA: TGTGCCAGCAGCCATGACAGGGAGATTAACTATGGCTACACCTTC
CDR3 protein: CASSHDREINYGYTF

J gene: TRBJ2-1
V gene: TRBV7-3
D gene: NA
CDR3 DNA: TGTGCCAGCAGCTTCGCGGGTGGCAATGAGCAGTTCTTC
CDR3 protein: CASSFAGGNEQFF

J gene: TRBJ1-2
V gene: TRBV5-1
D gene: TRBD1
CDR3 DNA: TGCGCCAGCAGCTTGGAGGGGGCAAACTATGGCTACACCTTC
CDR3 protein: CASSLEGANYGYTF

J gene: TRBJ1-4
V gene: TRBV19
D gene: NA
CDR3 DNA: TGTGCCAGTAGTAGGCTTGGAAAACTGTTTTTT
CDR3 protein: CASSRLGKLFF

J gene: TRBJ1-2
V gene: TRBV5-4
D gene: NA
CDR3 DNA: TGTGCCAGCAGCTTGTCTACAGGGACCTATCACTATGGCTACACCTTC
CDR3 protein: CASSLSTGTYHYGYTF

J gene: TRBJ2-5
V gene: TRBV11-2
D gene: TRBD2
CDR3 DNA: TGTGCCAGCAGCTTAGAGGGTAGCGGGGGGGCTCGCCAAGAGACCCAGTACTTC
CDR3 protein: CASSLEGSGGARQETQYF

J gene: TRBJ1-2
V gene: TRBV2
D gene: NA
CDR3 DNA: TGTGCCAGCAGTGAGAGACAGTTTATTCTCCGTTCCTATGGCTACACCTTC
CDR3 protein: CASSERQFILRSYGYTF

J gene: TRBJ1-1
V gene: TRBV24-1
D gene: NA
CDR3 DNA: TGTGCCACCAGTGATAGGCAGGGAAGTATGGCTTTCTTT
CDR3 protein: CATSDRQGSMAFF

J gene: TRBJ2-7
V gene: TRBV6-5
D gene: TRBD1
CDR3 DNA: TGTGCCAGCAGACCTGCCGGGACAGGGACGTACGAGCAGTACTTC
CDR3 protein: CASRPAGTGTYEQYF

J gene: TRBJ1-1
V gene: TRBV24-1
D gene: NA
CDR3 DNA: TGTGCCACCAGTGATTTTAGGCCCCGAATGCCCATGAACACTGAAGCTTTCTTT
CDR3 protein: CATSDFRPRMPMNTEAFF

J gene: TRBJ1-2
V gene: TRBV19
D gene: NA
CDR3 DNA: TGTGCCAGTAGTATAATTGGAGAGTCTGGCTACACCTTC
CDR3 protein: CASSIIGESGYTF